The sequence of this T cell receptor (beta chain) was determined in a study of blood T cell repertoires in COVID-19. Germline V gene lookup returns CDR1 SGHDN and CDR2 FVKESK. Trimming took off 3 bases at V and 8 bases at J, with 20 bases between the two ends. The CDR3 has 16 residues. This table comes from immunoSEQ multiplex PCR, and its TCRdb copy is limited to in-frame clones, with some not included. The sample records 60,000 to 70,000 clones, roughly 88% being singletons. The sequence was obtained from a woman in her fifties or sixties with acute or convalescent COVID-19. The sequencing sample was made of peripheral blood. The J gene is TRBJ2-1, the V gene TRBV14; D uncertain. CDR3 sequence: CASSHLGARDSDEQFF. The DNA for the CDR3 is TGTGCCAGCAGCCACCTCGGCGCTAGAGACTCGGATGAGCAGTTCTTC.